This TCR beta chain was recorded in a study of cytomegalovirus exposure and HLA in healthy donors. Whole-study results and caveats: Prediction of most subjects' HLA-A and HLA-B alleles by TCR beta sequences was reportedly accurate. Later analysis revealed greater clonal expansion in HLA-associated TCR beta chains than in equally common others. Links to common viral pathogens appeared, in a later analysis, for several of the most significant clusters.

In regard to this clone: Antigen specificity is unknown.

Trimming removed 3 bases at V and 8 bases at J, with 7 bases between. The CDR3 totals 11 residues. Looked up from germline, CDR1 is MNHNS and CDR2 is SASEGT. A multiplex PCR was run with 60 Vbeta primers and 13 Jbeta primers. Libraries were prepared by immunoSEQ multiplex PCR; TCRdb keeps only in-frame clonotypes and omits some of them. This sample has 120,000 or so clones, with over 70% found just once. The chain carries TRBV6-1 and TRBJ1-2; a possible D gene is TRBD1 (6 bases). This TCR was recovered from a man between 18 and 35 years old in good health and CMV-seropositive. The specimen sequenced was PBMCs. CDR3 amino acids: CASSDGGGYTF. The CDR3 DNA reads as TGTGCCAGCAGTGATGGGGGCGGCTACACCTTC.